This TCR beta chain was obtained from a study of regulatory T cells in long-lasting Graves disease. Time point denoted: newly diagnosed GD, antithyroid drugs for less than 3 months. PBMC-extracted RNA yielded the TCR library. This CDR3 spans 15 amino acids. The germline gives CDR1 MNHEY, CDR2 SMNVEV (reference sequence). V lost 5 bases to trimming and J lost 3 bases, with 16 bases between them. This clonotype was counted only a few times. According to the study, TCR beta libraries were built with iRepertoire HTBI primers and CDR3-region Arm-PCR. TCRdb reanalysed the multiplex PCR reads using MiXCR and keeps one entry per CDR3 protein. The sample has 350,000 to 450,000 distinct CDR3 sequences; 16% are singletons. The same data also contributed to another study, on T cells in Graves' hyperthyroidism and ophthalmopathy. That source reports: Thyroid ultrasound, orbital computed tomography, clinical symptoms, and serum thyroxine and TRAb underpinned diagnoses.

The source of this sequence is a man aged 35 to 55 with Graves disease. The rearrangement uses TRBV27 and TRBJ1-2; D is unresolved. Material: peripheral blood mononuclear cells (PBMCs), obtained at new diagnosis, from a patient treated with antithyroid drugs. In DNA, the CDR3 is TGTGCCAGCAGTCCTGGGGAGGGCTCTGACTATGGCTACACCTTC. This sequence encodes CASSPGEGSDYGYTF.